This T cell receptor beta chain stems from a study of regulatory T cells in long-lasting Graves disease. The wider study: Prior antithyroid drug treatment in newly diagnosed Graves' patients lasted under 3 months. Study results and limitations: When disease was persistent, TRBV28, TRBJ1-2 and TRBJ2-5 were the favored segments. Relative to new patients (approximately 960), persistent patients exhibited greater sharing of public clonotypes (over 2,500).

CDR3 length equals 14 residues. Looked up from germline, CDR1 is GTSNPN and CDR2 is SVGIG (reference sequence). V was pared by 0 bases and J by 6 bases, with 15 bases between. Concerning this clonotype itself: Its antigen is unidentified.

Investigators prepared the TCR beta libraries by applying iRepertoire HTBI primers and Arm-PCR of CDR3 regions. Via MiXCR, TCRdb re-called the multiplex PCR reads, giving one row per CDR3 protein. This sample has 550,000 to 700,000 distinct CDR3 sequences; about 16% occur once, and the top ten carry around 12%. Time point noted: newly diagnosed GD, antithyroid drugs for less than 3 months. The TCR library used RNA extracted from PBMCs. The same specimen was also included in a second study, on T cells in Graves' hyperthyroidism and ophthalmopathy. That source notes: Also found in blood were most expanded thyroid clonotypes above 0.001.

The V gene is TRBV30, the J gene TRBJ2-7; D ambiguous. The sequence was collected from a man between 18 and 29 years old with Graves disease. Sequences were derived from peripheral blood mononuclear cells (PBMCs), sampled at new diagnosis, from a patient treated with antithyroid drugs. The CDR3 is CAWSVQKTISEQYF. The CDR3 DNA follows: TGTGCCTGGAGTGTACAAAAAACGATCTCCGAGCAGTACTTC.